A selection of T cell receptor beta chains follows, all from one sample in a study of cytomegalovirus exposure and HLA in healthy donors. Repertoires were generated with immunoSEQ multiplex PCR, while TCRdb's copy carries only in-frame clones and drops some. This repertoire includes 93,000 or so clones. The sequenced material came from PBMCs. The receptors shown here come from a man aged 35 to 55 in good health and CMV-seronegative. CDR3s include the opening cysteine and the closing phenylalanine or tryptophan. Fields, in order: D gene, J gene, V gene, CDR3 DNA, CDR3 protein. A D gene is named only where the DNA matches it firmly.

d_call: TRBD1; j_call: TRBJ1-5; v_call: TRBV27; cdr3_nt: TGTGCCAGCAGTTTACAACGGACAGGGAAGTACAATCAGCCCCAGCATTTT; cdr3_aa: CASSLQRTGKYNQPQHF
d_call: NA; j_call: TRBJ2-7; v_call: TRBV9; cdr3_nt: TGTGCCAGCAGCGTAGAGTTGGAGGCGGGCGAGCAGTACTTC; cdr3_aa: CASSVELEAGEQYF
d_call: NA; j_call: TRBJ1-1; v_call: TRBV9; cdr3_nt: TGTGCCAGCAGCCACGAGGGGCGGGGGAACACTGAAGCTTTCTTT; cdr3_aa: CASSHEGRGNTEAFF
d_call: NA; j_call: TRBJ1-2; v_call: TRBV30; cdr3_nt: TGTGCCTGGAGCGCGGGGGGCGCGAGCTATGGCTACACCTTC; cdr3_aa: CAWSAGGASYGYTF
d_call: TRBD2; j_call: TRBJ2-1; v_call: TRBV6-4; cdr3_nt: TGTGCCAGCAGTGATGGAGCGGGAGCCGGCGATGAGCAGTTCTTC; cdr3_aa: CASSDGAGAGDEQFF
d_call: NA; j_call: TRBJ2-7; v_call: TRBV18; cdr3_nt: TGTGCCAGCTCGGGCAGTTCCTACGAGCAGTACTTC; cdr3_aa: CASSGSSYEQYF
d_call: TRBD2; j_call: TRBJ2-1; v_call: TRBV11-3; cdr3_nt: TGTGCCAGCAGCTGGACTAGCAGTGGTGAGCAGTTCTTC; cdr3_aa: CASSWTSSGEQFF
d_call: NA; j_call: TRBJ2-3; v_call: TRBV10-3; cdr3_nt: TGTGCCATCAGTGATGTCCAAGGGGTCACAGATACGCAGTATTTT; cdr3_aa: CAISDVQGVTDTQYF
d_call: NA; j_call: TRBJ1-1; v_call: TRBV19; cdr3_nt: TGTGCCAGTAGGTTAACAGGGAACACTGAAGCTTTCTTT; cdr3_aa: CASRLTGNTEAFF
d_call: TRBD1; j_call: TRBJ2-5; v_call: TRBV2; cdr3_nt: TGTGCCAGCAGTGTAGGGACAGTTAGAAAAGAGACCCAGTACTTC; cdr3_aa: CASSVGTVRKETQYF
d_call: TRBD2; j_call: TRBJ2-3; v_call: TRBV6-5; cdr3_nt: TGTGCCAGCAGTTACTACGGGACTAGCTTCACAGATACGCAGTATTTT; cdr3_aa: CASSYYGTSFTDTQYF
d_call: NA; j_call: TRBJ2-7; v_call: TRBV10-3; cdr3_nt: TGTGCCACCGCAGGCACGACAGATAGTCTCATCTACGAGCAGTACTTC; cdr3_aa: CATAGTTDSLIYEQYF
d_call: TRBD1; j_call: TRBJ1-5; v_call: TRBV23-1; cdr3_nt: TGCGCCAGCAGTCAAATAGGACAGGGTGCGGACTTAAATCAGCCCCAGCATTTT; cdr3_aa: CASSQIGQGADLNQPQHF
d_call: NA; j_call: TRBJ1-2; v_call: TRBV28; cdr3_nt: TGTGCCAGCAGTTACAATGGCTACACCTTC; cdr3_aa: CASSYNGYTF
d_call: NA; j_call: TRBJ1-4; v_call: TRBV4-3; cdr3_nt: TGCGCCAGCAGCCAAATTACAGGATTTGAAAAACTGTTTTTT; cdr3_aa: CASSQITGFEKLFF
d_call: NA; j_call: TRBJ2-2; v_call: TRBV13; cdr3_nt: TGTGCCAGCAGCCCACCGGGTGCATTCGGGGAGCTGTTTTTT; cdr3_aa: CASSPPGAFGELFF
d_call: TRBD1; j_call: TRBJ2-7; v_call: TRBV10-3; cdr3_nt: TGTGCCATCAGTGACCGGGACAGGGCCTACGAGCAGTACTTC; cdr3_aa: CAISDRDRAYEQYF
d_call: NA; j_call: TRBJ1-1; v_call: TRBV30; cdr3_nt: TGTGCCTGGAGTGTACTGGGGCTGAACACTGAAGCTTTCTTT; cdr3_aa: CAWSVLGLNTEAFF
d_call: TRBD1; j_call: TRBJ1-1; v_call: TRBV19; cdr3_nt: TGTGCCAGTAGTACTAAACTCAGGGGGCGGATGAACACTGAAGCTTTCTTT; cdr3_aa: CASSTKLRGRMNTEAFF
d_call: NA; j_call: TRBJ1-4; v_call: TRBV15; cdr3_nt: TGTGCCACCAGCAGAGATACGGGGGGGACTAATGAAAAACTGTTTTTT; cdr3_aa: CATSRDTGGTNEKLFF
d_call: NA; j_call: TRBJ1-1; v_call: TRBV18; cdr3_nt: TGTGCCAGCTCACCACTGGACACCGCTGAAGCTTTCTTT; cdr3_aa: CASSPLDTAEAFF
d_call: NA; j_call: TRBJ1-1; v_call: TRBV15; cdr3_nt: TGTGCCACCAGCAGAGACAGAATACCCACAGCCTTT; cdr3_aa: CATSRDRIPTAF
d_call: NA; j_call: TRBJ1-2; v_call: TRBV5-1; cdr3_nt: TGCGCCAGCAGCCAAGGGGACGGGGGGTATGGCTACACCTTC; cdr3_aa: CASSQGDGGYGYTF
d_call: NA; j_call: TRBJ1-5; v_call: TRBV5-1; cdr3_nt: TGCGCCAGCAGCTCCGGGTCAGGCAATCAGCCCCAGCATTTT; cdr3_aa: CASSSGSGNQPQHF
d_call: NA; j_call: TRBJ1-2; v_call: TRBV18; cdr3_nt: TGTGCCAGCTCACCTGAGCGTTGGGGAGCTAACTATGGCTACACCTTC; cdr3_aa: CASSPERWGANYGYTF
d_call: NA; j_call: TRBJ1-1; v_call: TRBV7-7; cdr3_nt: TGTGCCAGCAGCTTAGGAGGGCCCGGCACTGAAGCTTTCTTT; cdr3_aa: CASSLGGPGTEAFF
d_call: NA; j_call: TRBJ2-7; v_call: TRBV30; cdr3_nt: TGTGCCTGGAGTATAGGTCATCTACTAGACGAGCAGTACTTC; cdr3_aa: CAWSIGHLLDEQYF
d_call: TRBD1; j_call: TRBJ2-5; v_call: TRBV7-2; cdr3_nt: TGTGCCAGCAGCGTCCGGGGACAGTCAAAAGAGACCCAGTACTTC; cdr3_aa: CASSVRGQSKETQYF
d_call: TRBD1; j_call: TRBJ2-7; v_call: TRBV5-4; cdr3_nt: TGTGCCAGCAGAGACCGGGACAGGACCTACGAGCAGTACTTC; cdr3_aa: CASRDRDRTYEQYF
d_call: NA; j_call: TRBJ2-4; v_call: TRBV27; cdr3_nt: TGTGCCAGCAGCCCCCTAGGTATAGCCAAAAACATTCAGTACTTC; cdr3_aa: CASSPLGIAKNIQYF
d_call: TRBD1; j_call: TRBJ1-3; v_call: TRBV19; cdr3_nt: TGTGCCAGTAGTCGCTACGGGACAGGCGTCTCTGGAAACACCATATATTTT; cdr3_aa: CASSRYGTGVSGNTIYF